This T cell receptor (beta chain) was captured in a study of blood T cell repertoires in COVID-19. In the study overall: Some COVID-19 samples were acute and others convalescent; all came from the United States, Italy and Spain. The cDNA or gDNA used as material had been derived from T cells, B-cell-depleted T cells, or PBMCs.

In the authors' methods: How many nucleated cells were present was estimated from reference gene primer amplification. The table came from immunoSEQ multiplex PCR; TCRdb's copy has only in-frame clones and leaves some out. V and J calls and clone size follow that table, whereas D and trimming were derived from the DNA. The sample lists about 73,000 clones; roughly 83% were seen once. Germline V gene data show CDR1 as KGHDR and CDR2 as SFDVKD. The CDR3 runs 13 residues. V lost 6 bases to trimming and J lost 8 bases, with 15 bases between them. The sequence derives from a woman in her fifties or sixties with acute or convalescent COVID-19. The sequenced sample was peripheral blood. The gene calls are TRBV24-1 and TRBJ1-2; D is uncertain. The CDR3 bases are TGTGCCACCAGTTTTGAGAGCGTCAAAGGCTACACCTTC. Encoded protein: CATSFESVKGYTF.